This T cell receptor (beta chain) derives from a study of cytomegalovirus exposure and HLA in healthy donors. Study-level points and caveats: Previously analyzed data showed that most TCR beta V segments were productive at a frequency of about 87% or about 30%. Links to common viral pathogens appeared, in a later analysis, for several of the most significant clusters.

On this clone: The antigen remains undetermined.

PCR involved 60 Vbeta and 13 Jbeta primers. The protocol was immunoSEQ multiplex PCR, while the TCRdb copy is restricted to in-frame clones and leaves out a portion. The data show under 130,000 clones, under 85% seen once. Sequenced material: PBMCs. This TCR derives from a man under 40 in good health and CMV-seronegative.

The CDR3 nucleotides read TGCGCCAGCAGCCAAGAGTTGGATAGCGGGGGGAACTCCTACGAGCAGTACTTC. This gives the protein CASSQELDSGGNSYEQYF. The rearrangement joins TRBV4-1 to TRBJ2-7, with 10 bases matching TRBD2. V dropped 0 bases and J dropped 0; count of bases not matched to a gene: 8. This CDR3 contains 18 residues. The germline V gene has CDR1 MGHRA and CDR2 YSYEKL.